Listed here are 7 T cell receptor beta chains from one sample, sequenced in a study of technical replicates of blood from a few donors. Profiled with immunoSEQ multiplex PCR; TCRdb holds only in-frame clones, not every one. The sample comprises some 93,000 clones, 95% of which are singletons, and just over 0.25% rests with the top ten. The sample was T cells isolated from PBMCs. Receptors were obtained from a human donor in good health.

The CDR3 nucleotides read TGTGCCAGCACCATGACAGGGGTTCCTTCACCCCTCCACTTT. Residues: CASTMTGVPSPLHF. The gene calls are TRBV5-4 and TRBJ1-6, with 8 bases that match TRBD1. This CDR3 is 14 amino acids long. CDR1 SGHNT and CDR2 YYREEE come from the germline V gene (reference sequence). The V gene end was trimmed by 6 bases and the J gene end by 9 bases; junction bases not matched to a gene: 8.

This chain links TRBV2 with TRBJ2-1; 14 bases are shared with TRBD2. Trimming removed 2 bases from V and 9 bases from J; junction bases left unmatched: 6. The CDR3 runs to 16 residues. The germline V gene has CDR1 SNHLY and CDR2 FYNNEI. CDR3: CASSEMGTSGSIEQFF. CDR3 coding DNA: TGTGCCAGCAGTGAAATGGGGACTAGCGGGAGTATTGAGCAGTTCTTC.

J is TRBJ1-5 and V is TRBV6-1, with D possibly TRBD1 on 6 matching bases. Germline V CDR1 and CDR2: MNHNS, SASEGT. CDR3 size: 14 residues. V was pared by 10 bases and J by 3 bases, with 16 bases between. CDR3 DNA sequence: TGTGCCATCGAGGGGGGGACAACCAATCAGCCCCAGCATTTT. This codes for CAIEGGTTNQPQHF.

The chain employs TRBV4-1 and TRBJ2-7, with D uncertain. Trimming shortened V by 0 bases and J by 4 bases, and 7 bases separated the two germline ends. The CDR3 loop spans 13 amino acids. The germline V gene has CDR1 MGHRA and CDR2 YSYEKL. CDR3 in DNA: TGCGCCAGCAGCCAAGATGTCCCTTACGAGCAGTACTTC. This sequence encodes CASSQDVPYEQYF.

This rearrangement joins TRBV7-2 to TRBJ1-3, with D unresolved. CDR3 length: 16 residues. The germline V gene has CDR1 SGHTA and CDR2 FQGNSA. V was shortened by 5 bases and J by 0 bases, with 14 bases between the two germline ends. CDR3 residues: CASSPMDGLSGNTIYF. The CDR3 DNA follows: TGTGCCAGCAGCCCGATGGACGGACTCTCTGGAAACACCATATATTTT.

This clone was seen a handful of times. V usage is TRBV7-6 and J usage is TRBJ1-4; D might be TRBD1 (5 bases). The V end lost 1 base, the J end lost 8 bases, and 14 bases lay between the germline ends. This CDR3 has 15 residues. Germline CDR1 and CDR2: SGHVS and FNYEAQ. The CDR3 DNA sequence: TGTGCCAGCAGCTTAGGCGGAGGGGTTAACGAAAAACTGTTTTTT. It encodes CASSLGGGVNEKLFF.

The count of this clone is one. The chain joins TRBV20-1 to TRBJ2-7; 8 bases fit TRBD2. The CDR3 has 11 amino acids. CDR1 and CDR2 from the germline V gene are DFQATT and SNEGSKA (reference sequence). Losses at the gene ends were 7 bases for V and 3 bases for J; bases not matched to a gene: 2. The CDR3 sequence is CSVLAGYEQYF. In DNA form, the CDR3 reads TGCAGTGTCCTAGCGGGCTACGAGCAGTACTTC.